This is a list of T cell receptor beta chains from one sample in a study of vaccination and CD4 T cells after COVID-19. TCRdb independently ran MiXCR on the PCR reads; one entry per CDR3 protein. The table lists thousands of distinct CDR3 sequences, 20% to 25% of them singletons, with around 32% in the top ten. These receptors' targets are unknown. Sequencing was done on a sample of CD4+ T cells from blood, cultured in vitro. The receptors shown here come from a human donor in good health. CDR3s include the opening cysteine and the closing phenylalanine or tryptophan. Rows give clone size only sometimes, using once, few, many, or a class for an expanded clone.

clone_size,v_call,j_call,cdr3_aa
.,TRBV7-9,TRBJ2-1,CASSLNEQDSQFF
few,TRBV11-2,TRBJ2-5,CASRTPLAGQETQYF
few,TRBV28,TRBJ1-5,CASSPDSNQPQHF
.,TRBV6-1,TRBJ1-5,CASSGGTGGAGSNQPQHF
once,TRBV20-1,TRBJ2-7,CSARDLGGSSYEQYF
.,TRBV14,TRBJ1-1,CASSQVRPGAGTEAFF
medium-sized,TRBV19,TRBJ2-1,CASRRTGDSYNEQFF
few,TRBV29-1,TRBJ2-2,CSASHRTGELFF
.,TRBV12-3/TRBV12-4,TRBJ2-3,CASSLRGTDTQYF
few,TRBV6-1,TRBJ1-5,CASSPRAGGNQPQHF
few,TRBV6-1,TRBJ1-2,CASRTGTANYGYTF
.,TRBV5-6,TRBJ1-2,CASSPGREVYGYTF
.,TRBV20-1,TRBJ1-2,CSASRGNYGYTF
.,TRBV10-3,TRBJ2-7,CAITSGLASYEQYF
.,TRBV14,TRBJ2-7,CASSQFGGGGEQYF
medium-sized,TRBV7-2,TRBJ1-1,CASSLGGGFRRTEAFF
.,TRBV6-1,TRBJ2-3,CASSGSATDTQYF
few,TRBV7-8,TRBJ1-1,CASSFFAVHMNTEAFF
few,TRBV29-1,TRBJ2-3,CSVEGADTQYF
.,TRBV15,TRBJ2-5,CATSRARDHQETQYF
few,TRBV6-5,TRBJ1-2,CASSSWTGGVNYGYTF
few,TRBV12-5,TRBJ1-1,CASGSAEAFF
few,TRBV18,TRBJ2-1,CASSPSLEGQFF
few,TRBV20-1,TRBJ2-5,CSASRTSGGAETQYF
.,TRBV7-3,TRBJ2-2,CASSRGGDTGELFF
.,TRBV7-7,TRBJ2-1,CASSLSGEYNEQFF
large,TRBV20-1,TRBJ2-4,CSASMELAKNIQYF
.,TRBV18,TRBJ1-1,CASSPRGLDTEAFF
.,TRBV25-1,TRBJ2-3,CASSGRGGGYKYF
medium-sized,TRBV6-1,TRBJ1-2,CASRDSPGGYTF
.,TRBV15,TRBJ2-5,CATSRDIEAQYF
.,TRBV7-6,TRBJ1-3,CASSPLLGEGNTIYF
.,TRBV24-1,TRBJ2-2,CATQADGGGIGELFF
few,TRBV11-2,TRBJ1-6,CASSFDGGWDRGNSPLHF
.,TRBV6-4,TRBJ2-2,CASRLTATNTGELFF
few,TRBV6-4,TRBJ2-2,CASSDGTNTGELFF
few,TRBV7-3,TRBJ2-1,CASSLDQGGYNEQFF
few,TRBV6-1,TRBJ2-7,CASSPRSDTHYEQYF
.,TRBV11-2,TRBJ2-5,CASSPEGETQYF